The 19 T cell receptor beta chains reported below all come from one sample, sequenced in a study of Ad26.COV2.S vaccination and SARS-CoV-2 variants. Produced via immunoSEQ multiplex PCR; TCRdb's table is partial and in-frame only. The sample carries around 350,000 clones, 92% recorded once. The sample here was peripheral blood, taken after recovery from COVID-19. These receptors all come from a human donor who had recovered from COVID-19.

The chain links TRBV11-3 to TRBJ2-6, with D perhaps TRBD1 (6 bases). The germline gives CDR1 SGHNT, CDR2 YENEEA. This CDR3 has 15 amino acids. V dropped 5 bases and J dropped 2 bases, with 10 bases sitting between them. The CDR3 spells CASSQGGPGANVLTF. The CDR3 region has the DNA TGTGCCAGCAGCCAAGGGGGTCCTGGGGCCAACGTCCTGACTTTC. Full variable domain (remainder filled in from reference TRBV11-3 and TRBJ2-6): EAGVVQSPRYKIIEKKQPVAFWCNPISGHNTLYWYLQNLGQGPELLIRYENEEAVDDSQLPKDRFSAERLKGVDSTLKIQPAELGDSAVYLCASSQGGPGANVLTFGAGSRLTVL.

The chain is built from TRBV5-1 and TRBJ1-3; D is uncertain. From germline, CDR1 is SGHRS and CDR2 YFSETQ. Trimming pared 0 bases from V and 6 bases from J, leaving 10 bases between. This CDR3 spans 14 amino acids. CDR3 in DNA: TGCGCCAGCAGCTTGGAGGTGGGGTTAAACACCATATATTTT. Translating gives CASSLEVGLNTIYF.

The chain couples TRBV20-1 to TRBJ2-1, with D unclear. CDR1 is DFQATT and CDR2 is SNEGSKA in the germline V gene (reference sequence). The length of the CDR3 is 10 residues. Trimming took 5 bases from V and 8 from J, leaving 7 bases between them. CDR3 sequence reads: CSARWDEQFF. In DNA, the CDR3 is TGCAGTGCTCGGTGGGATGAGCAGTTCTTC.

The chain couples TRBV3-1 (or the pseudogene TRBV3-2) to TRBJ1-2; 7 bases are shared with TRBD1. Germline CDR1 LGHDT, CDR2 YNNKEL (reference sequence). V lost 1 base, J lost 4 bases, and 3 bases stayed unmatched. The CDR3 runs to 14 residues. For the CDR3, the DNA is TGTGCCAGCAGCCAAGCGAGACAGGGCTATGGCTACACCTTC. It is translated as CASSQARQGYGYTF.

This chain joins TRBV27 and TRBJ2-1; 7 bases map to TRBD1. This CDR3 is built from 14 residues. The J segment lost 4 bases and the V segment lost 5 bases, leaving 5 bases of the junction unmatched. Germline V gene data show CDR1 as MNHEY and CDR2 as SMNVEV (reference sequence). DNA for the CDR3: TGTGCCAGCAGTGCCTGGGACAGTTACAATGAGCAGTTCTTC. Translation: CASSAWDSYNEQFF.

The chain employs TRBV29-1 and TRBJ2-3; 9 nucleotides match TRBD1. The CDR3 has 13 residues. Germline V CDR1 and CDR2: SQVTM, ANQGSEA. V was clipped by 8 bases and J by 6 bases; unmatched bases: 9. The CDR3 sequence: CSFSGTGPDTQYF. In nucleotides, the CDR3 is TGCAGCTTCTCCGGGACAGGGCCCGATACGCAGTATTTT.

The V call is TRBV6-6, the J call TRBJ1-5; D remains unclear. Germline V gives CDR1 MNHNY, CDR2 SVGAGI (reference sequence). The CDR3 consists of 13 residues. V lost 7 bases and J lost 3, with 10 bases in between. CDR3 region: CASIKDINQPQHF. The CDR3 region has the DNA TGTGCCAGCATCAAAGATATCAATCAGCCCCAGCATTTT.

The gene calls are TRBV27 and TRBJ1-6; weak D call: TRBD1 (5 bases). Germline V lookup: CDR1 MNHEY, CDR2 SMNVEV (reference sequence). This CDR3 comprises 13 residues. V lost 0 bases and J 14 bases, leaving 11 bases between the germline ends. This CDR3 is CASSLSGPTALHF. The DNA of the CDR3 is TGTGCCAGCAGTTTATCGGGACCAACGGCCCTCCACTTT.

The rearrangement uses TRBV5-4 and TRBJ1-4; 7 positions match TRBD1. With V trimmed by 5 bases and J by 4 bases, 5 bases remained unmatched. The CDR3 runs 14 residues. The germline gives CDR1 SGHNT, CDR2 YYREEE (reference sequence). The CDR3 loop is CASSPTGRNEKLFF. CDR3 sequence (DNA): TGTGCCAGCAGTCCGACAGGGCGTAATGAAAAACTGTTTTTT.

This sequence joins TRBV7-9 and TRBJ1-3, with 8 bases lining up with TRBD1. V shed 8 bases, J shed 2 bases, and the junction held 2 bases outside the gene matches. CDR1 and CDR2 (germline): SEHNR, FQNEAQ (reference sequence). This CDR3 spans 13 amino acids. CDR3 in DNA: TGTGCCAGCGGGACAGGAGCTGGAAACACCATATATTTT. Translation gives CASGTGAGNTIYF.

In its sample, this clone was seen a few times. This rearrangement joins TRBV5-1 to TRBJ2-3; TRBD1 matches 12 bases. The CDR3 sequence is 17 residues long. V lost 4 bases, J lost 4 bases, and 10 bases stayed unmatched. Germline CDR1 is SGHRS and CDR2 is YFSETQ. CDR3 loop: CASSPLPGQGASDTQYF. CDR3 DNA: TGCGCCAGCAGCCCACTACCGGGACAGGGGGCCTCAGATACGCAGTATTTT.

This clone was seen just once. The chain carries TRBV7-8 and TRBJ2-7, with D unclear. The germline V and J ends were trimmed by 1 base and 3 bases, with 7 bases remaining between them. Looked up from germline, CDR1 is SGHVS and CDR2 is FQNEAQ. The CDR3 runs 13 residues. This CDR3 reads CASSLDPDYEQYF. The CDR3 region has the DNA TGTGCCAGCAGCTTAGACCCTGACTACGAGCAGTACTTC.

This clone was recorded a few times. The V and J genes are TRBV10-1 and TRBJ2-2; 7 nucleotides agree with TRBD2. This CDR3 contains 16 residues. Germline values: CDR1 WNHNN, CDR2 SYGVQD (reference sequence). V lost 3 bases, J lost 2 bases, and 6 bases stayed unmatched. The CDR3 protein is CASSDGGGLNTGELFF. In nucleotides, the CDR3 is TGCGCCAGCAGTGACGGCGGGGGATTAAACACCGGGGAGCTGTTTTTT.

This chain uses TRBV2 with TRBJ1-1; 8 positions agree with TRBD1. Trimming took 6 bases from V and 1 from J; bases not matched to a gene: 4. Germline V gives CDR1 SNHLY, CDR2 FYNNEI. There are 14 residues in the CDR3. As DNA, the CDR3 is TGTGCCAGCAGGGGGGGACAGGCGAACACTGAAGCTTTCTTT. It specifies CASRGGQANTEAFF.

This chain connects TRBV9 to TRBJ1-2; perhaps TRBD1 as D (5 bases). The CDR3 has 16 amino acids. Trimming stripped 0 bases from V and 6 bases from J, with 18 bases between. Looked up from germline, CDR1 is SGDLS and CDR2 is YYNGEE. As DNA, the CDR3 is TGTGCCAGCAGCGTAGCGTTGACAGCCACCGCTCATGGCTACACCTTC. This encodes CASSVALTATAHGYTF.

This clone was counted a single time. V is TRBV24-1 and J is TRBJ1-5; unclear D gene. Trimming stripped 9 bases from V and 0 bases from J, with 11 bases between. The germline CDR1 and CDR2 sequences are KGHDR and SFDVKD. CDR3 size: 14 residues. This CDR3 is CATSDRYSNQPQHF. The CDR3 coding sequence is TGTGCCACCTCCGATAGGTATAGCAATCAGCCCCAGCATTTT.

J is TRBJ1-1 and V is TRBV10-3, with D possibly TRBD1 on 6 matching bases. This CDR3 contains 16 residues. V was trimmed by 3 bases and J by 0 bases, leaving 14 bases between them. The germline V gene encodes CDR1 ENHRY and CDR2 SYGVKD. CDR3 nucleotide sequence: TGTGCCATCAGTGAAAAAGTACCAGGGGTGAACACTGAAGCTTTCTTT. This encodes CAISEKVPGVNTEAFF.

The CDR3 spells CASSQTRGAGGYTF. DNA of the CDR3: TGTGCCAGCAGCCAGACTAGAGGGGCCGGGGGCTACACCTTC. The chain uses TRBV7-9 and TRBJ1-2; TRBD1 is a possible D gene (5 bases). Trimming took 5 bases from V and 8 from J, leaving 18 bases between them. The germline CDR1 and CDR2 sequences are SEHNR and FQNEAQ (reference sequence). The CDR3 covers 14 residues.

The V call is TRBV7-2, the J call TRBJ1-1, with D unclear. The germline V gene encodes CDR1 SGHTA and CDR2 FQGNSA. Trimming removed 5 bases from V and 5 bases from J, with 12 bases in between. This CDR3 spans 13 amino acids. The CDR3 is CASSLTGRTEAFF. In DNA, the CDR3 is TGTGCCAGCAGCCTAACCGGGAGGACTGAAGCTTTCTTT.